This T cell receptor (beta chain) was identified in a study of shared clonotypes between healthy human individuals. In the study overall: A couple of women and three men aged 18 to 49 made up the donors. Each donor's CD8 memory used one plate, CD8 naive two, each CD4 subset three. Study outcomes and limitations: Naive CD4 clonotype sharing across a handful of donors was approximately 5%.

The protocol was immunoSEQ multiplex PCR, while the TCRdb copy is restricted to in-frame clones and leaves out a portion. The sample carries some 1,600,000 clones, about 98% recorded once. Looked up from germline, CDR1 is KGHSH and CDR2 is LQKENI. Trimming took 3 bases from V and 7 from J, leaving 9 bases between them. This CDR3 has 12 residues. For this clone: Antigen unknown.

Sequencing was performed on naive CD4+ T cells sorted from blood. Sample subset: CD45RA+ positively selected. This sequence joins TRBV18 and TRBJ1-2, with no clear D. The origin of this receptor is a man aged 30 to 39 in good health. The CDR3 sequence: CASSPLNGGYTF. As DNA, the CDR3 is TGTGCCAGCTCACCCCTTAATGGTGGCTACACCTTC. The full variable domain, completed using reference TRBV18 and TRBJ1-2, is NAGVMQNPRHLVRRRGQEARLRCSPMKGHSHVYWYRQLPEEGLKFMVYLQKENIIDESGMPKERFSAEFPKEGPSILRIQQVVRGDSAAYFCASSPLNGGYTFGSGTRLTVV.